This record concerns one T cell receptor (beta chain) sequence. The antigen remains unidentified. The data are from a study of T cells in localized non-small cell lung cancer. Study-wide findings and caveats: The appearance of a median 57 of the top 100 tumor clones was seen in adjacent lung. The tumor had only one region sequenced, so heterogeneity remains possible. Among the tissues sampled, uninvolved adjacent lung had the highest T cell clonality, above tumor.

Germline assignment: CDR1 SGHTA and CDR2 FQGNSA. Deletions cut 5 bases from V and 2 bases from J, with 10 bases between. The CDR3 runs 13 residues. Measured with immunoSEQ multiplex PCR; TCRdb has only the in-frame clones, and not every one. Here the sample spans 20,000 to 25,000 clones, 85% to 90% being singletons. Sequences were derived from peripheral blood, sampled before any cancer treatment. The chain couples TRBV7-2 to TRBJ2-7; no clear D gene. This clonotype was sampled from a male donor aged 60 or older with stage I lung adenocarcinoma. The CDR3, as DNA: TGTGCCAGCAGCCCACGAGGCCCCTACGAGCAGTACTTC. This gives the protein CASSPRGPYEQYF. Combining the CDR3 with reference TRBV7-2 and TRBJ2-7 gives the whole variable domain GAGVSQSPSNKVTEKGKDVELRCDPISGHTALYWYRQSLGQGLEFLIYFQGNSAPDKSGLPSDRFSAERTGGSVSTLTIQRTQQEDSAVYLCASSPRGPYEQYFGPGTRLTVT.